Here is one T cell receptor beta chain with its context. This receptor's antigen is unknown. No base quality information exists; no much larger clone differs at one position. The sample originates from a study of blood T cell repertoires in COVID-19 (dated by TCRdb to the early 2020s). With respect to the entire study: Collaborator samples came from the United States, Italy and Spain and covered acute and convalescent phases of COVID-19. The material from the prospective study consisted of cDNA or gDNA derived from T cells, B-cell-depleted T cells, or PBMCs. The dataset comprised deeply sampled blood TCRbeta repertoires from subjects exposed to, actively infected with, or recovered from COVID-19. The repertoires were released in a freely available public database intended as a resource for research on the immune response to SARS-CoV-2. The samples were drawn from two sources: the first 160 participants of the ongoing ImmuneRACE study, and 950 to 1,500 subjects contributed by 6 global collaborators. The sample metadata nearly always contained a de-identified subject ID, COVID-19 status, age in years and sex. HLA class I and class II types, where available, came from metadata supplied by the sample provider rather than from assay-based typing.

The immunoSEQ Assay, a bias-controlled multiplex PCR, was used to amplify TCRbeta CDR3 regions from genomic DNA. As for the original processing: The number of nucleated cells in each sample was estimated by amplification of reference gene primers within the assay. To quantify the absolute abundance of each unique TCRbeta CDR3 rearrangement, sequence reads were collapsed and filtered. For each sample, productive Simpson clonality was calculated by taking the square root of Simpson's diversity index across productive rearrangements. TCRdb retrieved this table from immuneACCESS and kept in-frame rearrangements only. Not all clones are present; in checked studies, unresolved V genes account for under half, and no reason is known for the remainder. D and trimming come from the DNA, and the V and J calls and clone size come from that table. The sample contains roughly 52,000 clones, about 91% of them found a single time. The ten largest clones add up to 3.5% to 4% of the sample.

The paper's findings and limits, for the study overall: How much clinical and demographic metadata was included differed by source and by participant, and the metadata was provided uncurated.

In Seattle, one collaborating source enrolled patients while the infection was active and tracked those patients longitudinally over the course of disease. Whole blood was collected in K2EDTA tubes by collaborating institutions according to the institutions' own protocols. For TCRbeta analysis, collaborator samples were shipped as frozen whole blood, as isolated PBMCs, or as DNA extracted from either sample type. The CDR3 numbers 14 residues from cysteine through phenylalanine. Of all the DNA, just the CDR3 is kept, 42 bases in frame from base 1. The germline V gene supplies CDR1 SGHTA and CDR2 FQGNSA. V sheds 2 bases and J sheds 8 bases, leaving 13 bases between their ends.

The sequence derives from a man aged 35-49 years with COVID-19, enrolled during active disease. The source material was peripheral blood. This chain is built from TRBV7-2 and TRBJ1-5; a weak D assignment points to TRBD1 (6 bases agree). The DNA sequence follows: TGTGCCAGCAGCTTAACAGGGTACCCAGAGCCCCAGCATTTT. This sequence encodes CASSLTGYPEPQHF. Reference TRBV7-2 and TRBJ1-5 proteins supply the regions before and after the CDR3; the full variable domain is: GAGVSQSPSNKVTEKGKDVELRCDPISGHTALYWYRQSLGQGLEFLIYFQGNSAPDKSGLPSDRFSAERTGGSVSTLTIQRTQQEDSAVYLCASSLTGYPEPQHFGDGTRLSIL.